The clone carrying this T cell receptor beta chain appeared once. No antigen is known for it. When the RNA was reverse transcribed, random hexamers were used with an input of roughly 0.45 to 1 ug. Multiplex immunoSEQ PCR targeted 54 Vbeta and 13 Jbeta TCR beta segments. From the immunoSEQ multiplex PCR reads, TCRdb called clonotypes with MiXCR, one entry per CDR3 protein. Of about 190,000 distinct CDR3 sequences in the sample, approximately 95% were seen once. This record belongs to a study of CD8 T cells in Susac syndrome. The study, taken as a whole, reports: In TEMRA cells and active patients, CD8+ clonal expansion in Susac reached its peak.

The length of the CDR3 is 14 residues. Germline V lookup: CDR1 SEHNR, CDR2 FQNEAQ (reference sequence). Trimming cost V 4 bases and J 4 bases; bases outside gene matches: 7. Sequencing was carried out using CD8+ T cells from PBMCs. This chain connects TRBV7-9 to TRBJ2-7; TRBD1 agrees at 7 bases. This TCR came from a human donor with Susac syndrome. The CDR3 region has the DNA TGTGCCAGCAGCTCGGGACAGAAATTTTACGAGCAGTACTTC. This gives the protein CASSSGQKFYEQYF. Drawing the rest from reference TRBV7-9 and TRBJ2-7, the complete variable domain is DTGVSQNPRHKITKRGQNVTFRCDPISEHNRLYWYRQTLGQGPEFLTYFQNEAQLEKSRLLSDRFSAERPKGSFSTLEIQRTEQGDSAMYLCASSSGQKFYEQYFGPGTRLTVT.